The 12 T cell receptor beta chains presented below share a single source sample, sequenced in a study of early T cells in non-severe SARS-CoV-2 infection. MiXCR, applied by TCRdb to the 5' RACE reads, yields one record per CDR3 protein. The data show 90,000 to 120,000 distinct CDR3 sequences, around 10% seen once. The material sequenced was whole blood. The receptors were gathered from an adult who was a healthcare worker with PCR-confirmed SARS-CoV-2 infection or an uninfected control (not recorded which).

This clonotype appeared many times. CDR3 in amino acids: CAISEKDSAEAFF. CDR3 nucleotides: TGTGCCATCAGTGAGAAGGATTCCGCTGAAGCTTTCTTT. This chain joins TRBV10-3 and TRBJ1-1; D unresolved. This CDR3 is built from 13 residues. Germline V gene lookup returns CDR1 ENHRY and CDR2 SYGVKD. V lost 2 bases, J lost 6 bases, and 10 bases lay in between.

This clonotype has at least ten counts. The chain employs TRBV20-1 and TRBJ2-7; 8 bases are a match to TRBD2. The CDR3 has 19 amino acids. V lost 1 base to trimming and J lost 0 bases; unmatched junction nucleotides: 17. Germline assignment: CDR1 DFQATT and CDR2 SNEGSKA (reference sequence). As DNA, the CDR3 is TGCAGTGCTAGAGGGGGAGGGGCGGTTAAGCGGGAGAGCTCCTACGAGCAGTACTTC. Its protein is CSARGGGAVKRESSYEQYF.

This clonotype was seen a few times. This CDR3 is CATSDRTTGGVHNEQFF. The CDR3 DNA reads TGTGCCACCAGTGACCGCACGACAGGGGGCGTCCACAATGAGCAGTTCTTC. This sequence joins TRBV24-1 and TRBJ2-1; 10 bases align to TRBD1. Germline V gene data show CDR1 as KGHDR and CDR2 as SFDVKD. This CDR3 spans 17 amino acids. V was clipped by 4 bases and J by 5 bases; unmatched bases: 10.

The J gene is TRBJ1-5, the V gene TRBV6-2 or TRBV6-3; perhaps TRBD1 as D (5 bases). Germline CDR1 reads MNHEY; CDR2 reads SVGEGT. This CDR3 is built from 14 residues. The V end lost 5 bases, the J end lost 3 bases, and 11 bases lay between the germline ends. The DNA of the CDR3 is TGTGCCAGCAGTGAGTGGGGCTTCAATCAGCCCCAGCATTTT. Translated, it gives CASSEWGFNQPQHF.

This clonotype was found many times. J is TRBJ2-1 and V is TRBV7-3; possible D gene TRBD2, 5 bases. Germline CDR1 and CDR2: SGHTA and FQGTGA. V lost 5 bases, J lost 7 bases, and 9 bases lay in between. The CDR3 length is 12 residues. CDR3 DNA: TGTGCCAGCAGCCCTTCGGGGAATGAGCAGTTCTTC. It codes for CASSPSGNEQFF. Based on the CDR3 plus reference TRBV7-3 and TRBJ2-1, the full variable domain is GAGVSQTPSNKVTEKGKYVELRCDPISGHTALYWYRQSLGQGPEFLIYFQGTGAADDSGLPNDRFFAVRPEGSVSTLKIQRTERGDSAVYLCASSPSGNEQFFGPGTRLTVL.

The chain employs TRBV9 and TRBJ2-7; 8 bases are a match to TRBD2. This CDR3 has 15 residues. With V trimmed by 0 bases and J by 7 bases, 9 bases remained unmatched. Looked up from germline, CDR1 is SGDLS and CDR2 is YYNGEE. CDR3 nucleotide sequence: TGTGCCAGCAGCGTAGGAAGTAGCGGGACGGGAGAGCAGTACTTC. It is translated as CASSVGSSGTGEQYF.

DNA for the CDR3: TGCGCCAGCACTGCGTCCTACGAGCAGTACTTC. This translates into CASTASYEQYF. The chain uses TRBV10-2 and TRBJ2-7; D remains ambiguous. This CDR3 region has 11 residues. Germline V gives CDR1 WSHSY, CDR2 SAAADI. V dropped 7 bases and J dropped 1 base, with 5 bases sitting between them.

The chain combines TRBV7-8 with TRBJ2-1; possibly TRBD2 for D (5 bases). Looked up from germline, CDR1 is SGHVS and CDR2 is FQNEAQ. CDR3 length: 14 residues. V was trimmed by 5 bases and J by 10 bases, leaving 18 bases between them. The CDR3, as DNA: TGTGCCAGCAGCCCACTCCGCCTAGCCGGCGAGCAGTTCTTC. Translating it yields CASSPLRLAGEQFF.

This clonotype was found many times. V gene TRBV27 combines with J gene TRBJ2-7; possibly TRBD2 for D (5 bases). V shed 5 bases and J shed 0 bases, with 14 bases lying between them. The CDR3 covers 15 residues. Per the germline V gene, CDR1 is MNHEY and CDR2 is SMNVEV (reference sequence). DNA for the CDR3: TGTGCCAGCAGTCCTCTCCCTAGCAACTCCTACGAGCAGTACTTC. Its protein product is CASSPLPSNSYEQYF.

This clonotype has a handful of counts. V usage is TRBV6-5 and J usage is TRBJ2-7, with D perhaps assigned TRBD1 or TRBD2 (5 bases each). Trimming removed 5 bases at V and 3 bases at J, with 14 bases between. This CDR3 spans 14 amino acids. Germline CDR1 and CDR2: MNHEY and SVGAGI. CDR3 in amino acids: CASSVRDGFYEQYF. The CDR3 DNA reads TGTGCCAGCAGTGTCCGGGACGGATTCTACGAGCAGTACTTC.

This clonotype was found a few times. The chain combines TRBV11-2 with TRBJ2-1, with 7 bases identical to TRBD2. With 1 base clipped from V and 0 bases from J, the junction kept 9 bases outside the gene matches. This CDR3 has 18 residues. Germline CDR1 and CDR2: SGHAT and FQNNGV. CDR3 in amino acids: CASSLGGSGTHSYNEQFF. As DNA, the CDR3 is TGTGCCAGCAGCTTAGGGGGGAGCGGGACTCACTCCTACAATGAGCAGTTCTTC.

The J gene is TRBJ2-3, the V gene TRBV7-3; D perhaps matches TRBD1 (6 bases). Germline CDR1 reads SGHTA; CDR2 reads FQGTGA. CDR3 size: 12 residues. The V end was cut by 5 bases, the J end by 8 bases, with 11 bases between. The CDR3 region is CASSPSQGTQYF. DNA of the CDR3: TGTGCCAGCAGCCCTTCACAGGGTACGCAGTATTTT.